Listed here are 9 T cell receptor beta chains from one sample, sequenced in a study of cytotoxic CD8 clonotypes in ibrutinib-treated CLL. The data were produced by immunoSEQ multiplex PCR, yet TCRdb's version contains in-frame clones alone and is incomplete. Here the sample spans some 130,000 clones, about three quarters being singletons. Here the sequenced sample was PBMCs, taken after 24 months of ibrutinib treatment. The source is a human donor with chronic lymphocytic leukemia.

The chain has TRBV7-9 and TRBJ1-5; 9 bases agree with TRBD1. Germline-derived CDR1 and CDR2 are SEHNR and FQNEAQ (reference sequence). The V gene end was trimmed by 5 bases and the J gene end by 9 bases; junction bases not matched to a gene: 14. This CDR3 has 16 amino acids. As DNA, the CDR3 is TGTGCCAGCAGCCCTAGCGGGGACAGGGCCGCCGGGCCCCAGCATTTT. Protein sequence: CASSPSGDRAAGPQHF.

V gene TRBV19 combines with J gene TRBJ2-7; D gene unclear. The CDR3 covers 13 residues. Deletions cut 3 bases from V and 3 bases from J, with 9 bases between. The germline V gene encodes CDR1 LNHDA and CDR2 SQIVND (reference sequence). The CDR3 nucleotides read TGTGCCAGTAGTATTGGCAGGAGCTACGAGCAGTACTTC. Translating gives CASSIGRSYEQYF.

The rearrangement uses TRBV7-3 and TRBJ2-2, with D tentatively TRBD2 (6 bases). Germline V gene sequence: CDR1 SGHTA, CDR2 FQGTGA. The ends were cut back, 3 bases at V and 6 bases at J, with 8 bases in the middle. The CDR3 extends over 13 amino acids. Written as DNA, the CDR3 is TGTGCCAGCAGCTTGGGGAGGTCCGGGGAGCTGTTTTTT. Residues: CASSLGRSGELFF.

This chain links TRBV18 with TRBJ1-5; D ambiguous. The CDR3 extends over 14 amino acids. V lost 1 base to trimming and J lost 12 bases, with 16 bases between them. CDR1 is KGHSH, CDR2 LQKENI, per germline. The CDR3 is CASSPQTGRWDQHF. CDR3 DNA sequence: TGTGCCAGCTCACCACAGACCGGGAGATGGGACCAGCATTTT. The variable domain in full, with the rest retrieved from reference TRBV18 and TRBJ1-5, is NAGVMQNPRHLVRRRGQEARLRCSPMKGHSHVYWYRQLPEEGLKFMVYLQKENIIDESGMPKERFSAEFPKEGPSILRIQQVVRGDSAAYFCASSPQTGRWDQHFGDGTRLSIL.

V usage is TRBV7-2 and J usage is TRBJ1-1; 8 bases are a match to TRBD1. Unmatched junction bases numbered 11, after V lost 5 bases and J lost 0 bases. CDR3 length: 17 amino acids. The germline V gene encodes CDR1 SGHTA and CDR2 FQGNSA. CDR3 sequence reads: CASSPRQGMGVNTEAFF. Written as DNA, the CDR3 is TGTGCCAGCAGCCCCCGACAGGGGATGGGGGTGAACACTGAAGCTTTCTTT. Supplemented by reference TRBV7-2 and TRBJ1-1, the full variable domain reads GAGVSQSPSNKVTEKGKDVELRCDPISGHTALYWYRQSLGQGLEFLIYFQGNSAPDKSGLPSDRFSAERTGGSVSTLTIQRTQQEDSAVYLCASSPRQGMGVNTEAFFGQGTRLTVV.

The chain is built from TRBV27 and TRBJ2-6; a possible D gene is TRBD1 (5 bases). The ends were cut back, 3 bases at V and 0 bases at J, with 6 bases in the middle. The CDR3 has 15 residues. Germline assignment: CDR1 MNHEY and CDR2 SMNVEV (reference sequence). In DNA form, the CDR3 reads TGTGCCAGCAGTTTCGACAGCTCTGGGGCCAACGTCCTGACTTTC. It encodes CASSFDSSGANVLTF.

V is TRBV19 and J is TRBJ2-7; D possibly corresponds to TRBD1 (6 bases). V was cut by 1 base and J by 3 bases, with 13 bases left in between. The CDR3 loop spans 15 amino acids. Germline-derived CDR1 and CDR2 are LNHDA and SQIVND (reference sequence). CDR3 residues: CASSIGPGEFYEQYF. CDR3 nucleotides: TGTGCCAGTAGTATAGGGCCAGGGGAATTCTACGAGCAGTACTTC.

This chain uses TRBV18 with TRBJ1-2; D is undetermined. CDR1 KGHSH and CDR2 LQKENI come from the germline V gene. V lost 2 bases to trimming and J lost 2 bases, with 12 bases between them. This CDR3 has 15 amino acids. CDR3 in DNA: TGTGCCAGCTCACCATTCCCGGGTCTAAACTATGGCTACACCTTC. Amino acid sequence: CASSPFPGLNYGYTF.

The chain carries TRBV7-8 and TRBJ1-4; D is unresolved. This CDR3 has 13 amino acids. Between the trimmed V and J ends, which lost 1 base and 10 bases, there was a span of 10 bases. Germline CDR1 reads SGHVS; CDR2 reads FQNEAQ. The CDR3 region is CASSLDREAKLFF. CDR3 in DNA: TGTGCCAGCAGCTTAGACCGGGAGGCAAAACTGTTTTTT.